This T cell receptor beta chain was documented in a study of tissue T cells after allogeneic stem cell transplantation. The CDR3 extends over 15 amino acids. The V segment lost 0 bases and the J segment 3 bases; nucleotides outside the gene matches: 3. The germline V gene encodes CDR1 LGHNA and CDR2 YSYQKL. Assay used: immunoSEQ multiplex PCR; TCRdb lists only in-frame clones, some missing. The data contain a few thousand clones, about 50% of them singletons. Findings of the study overall: In patients and mice, blood and spleen missed much of tissue repertoire.

With respect to this clone: As yet, its antigen is unknown. Genes and germline come from the mouse. The CDR3 goes on 1 residue after the read ends, and that part is filled in from the germline J gene.

Time point here: mouse harvest day 14 after allogeneic transplant. Mouse grafts combined 10^7 T-cell-depleted bone marrow cells with 10^6 splenic CD5+ T cells. V and J are TRBV2 and TRBJ1-2; TRBD1 matches 8 bases. Sequenced: gut tissue. The sequence was collected from a female BALB/c mouse given C57BL/6 T cells with graft-versus-host disease after an allogeneic hematopoietic cell transplant. The CDR3 reads CASSQERQGHSDYTF. The covered CDR3 bases are TGTGCCAGCAGCCAAGAAAGACAGGGGCACTCCGACTACACC.